This T cell receptor beta chain stems from a study of shared clonotypes between healthy human individuals (dated by TCRdb to between 2020 and 2021). In terms of the full investigation: The cohort included three men and a couple of women between 18 and 49 years of age. Blood TCR repertoires of roughly five healthy adults were deeply sequenced to estimate repertoire size and the extent of clonotype sharing between individuals. Per donor, three plates each were used for CD4 naive and CD4 memory, two for CD8 naive, and one for CD8 memory. To increase sequencing depth and limit assay-specific biases, TCR repertoire library preparation and sequencing were carried out by different laboratories using diverse techniques. Per donor, leukapheresis produced somewhere between about 0.85 and 9.5 billion PBMCs. General conclusions and limits of the study: The small number of donors limited the genetic and exposure-history diversity represented. Larger estimated clonotype richness was generally found for naive subsets than for memory subsets. About 4.5% of naive CD4, 3% to 4% of naive CD8, approximately 2.2% of memory CD4, and over 0.35% of memory CD8 clonotypes were shared across several donors. Compared with non-shared clonotypes, clonotypes shared by all four sorted-subset donors had higher generation probabilities. Rarefaction of sorted-subset datasets indicated incomplete sequencing despite the large sequencing depth. Pairwise subsampling indicated that sequencing depth was expected to affect the degree of clonotype sharing among donors. Only blood was sampled, and tissue TCR repertoires likely differ from those in blood.

About this clone itself: What antigen it recognizes has not been identified. Its ends do not fully match the called genes, so a read error is possible.

The CDR1 and CDR2 encoded by the germline V gene are LGHNA and YSLEER. The CDR3 runs 15 residues from the cysteine to the phenylalanine. This entry keeps only the CDR3 DNA: 45 bases, framed from base 1. TCR CDR3 regions were amplified from genomic DNA by multiplex PCR using the deep immunoSEQ assay. Genomic DNA extracted from each cell subset was distributed evenly over all wells of several immunoSEQ 96-well plates, and each plate served as one replicate. For sorted subsets, each replicate PCR was loaded with around 200 ng genomic DNA, equivalent to about 33,000 T cell genomes. The purified libraries were quantified using a Qubit 3.0 fluorometer, sized with a Bioanalyzer 2100, and then quantified again using the KAPA Library Quantification kit. Every immunoSEQ 96-well plate was sequenced on a separate single-read 150-cycle Illumina NextSeq 550 flow cell. The source study handled its data this way. Because only junctional sequences without quality scores were contained in the immunoSEQ output, filtering matching that applied to full-length reads could not be performed. Sequences were annotated with PyIR, a Python wrapper for IgBLAST v1.9, using IMGT germline references to assign V/J genes and CDR3. Reads were removed for weak V/J assignments (E-value above 1e-6), missing CDR3, stop codons, out-of-frame junctions, or ambiguous translated residues. V3J clonotypes were defined as sequences sharing an identical inferred V gene, J gene, and CDR3 amino acid sequence. Percentage overlap between repertoires was computed as shared unique clonotypes divided by the size of the smaller repertoire. Repertoire richness was assessed with RTK rarefaction, the Chao1 estimator, and Recon v2.1 estimates of unobserved clonotypes. OLGA was used to compute generation probabilities for all TCRbeta clonotypes that the gDNA method yielded from a few donors. The table was pulled from immuneACCESS by TCRdb, which kept in-frame rearrangements only. Such tables lose some clones; where checked, under half of the loss comes from unresolved V genes, and the rest has no known cause. D and trimming come from the DNA, and the V and J calls and clone size come from that table. This sample is represented by about 2.4 million clones; over 85% of them were singletons. The biggest ten clones account for approximately 0.35% of the sample.

The donors were healthy, HIV-negative adults with no recently reported acute infections or vaccinations. All donors were Caucasian adults living in Nashville, Tennessee, USA. CD4+ T cells were enriched by magnetic negative selection, after which naive cells were positively selected on CD45RA and the negative fraction was taken as the memory subset. Blood was collected by leukapheresis, and PBMCs were isolated by Ficoll-Histopaque density gradient centrifugation and then cryopreserved in liquid nitrogen vapor phase. Analytical flow cytometry was used to check the purity and quantity of each magnetically sorted T cell population. Each sorted fraction had its genomic DNA isolated and then quantified by UV absorbance on a Nanodrop 2000c.

This TCR derives from a man aged 18 to 30 in good health. Some clones in this sample may be carry-over from other donors' samples. The specimen was naive CD4+ T cells from PBMCs. The meaning of the sample's cell subset or site label: CD45RA+ positively selected. The chain was built from TRBV4-3 and TRBJ2-7; TRBD1 matches 7 bases in the middle. CDR3 sequence: CASSLQTGNFYGQYF. In nucleotides, the sequence is TGCGCCAGCAGCCTCCAGACAGGGAACTTCTACGGGCAGTACTTC.